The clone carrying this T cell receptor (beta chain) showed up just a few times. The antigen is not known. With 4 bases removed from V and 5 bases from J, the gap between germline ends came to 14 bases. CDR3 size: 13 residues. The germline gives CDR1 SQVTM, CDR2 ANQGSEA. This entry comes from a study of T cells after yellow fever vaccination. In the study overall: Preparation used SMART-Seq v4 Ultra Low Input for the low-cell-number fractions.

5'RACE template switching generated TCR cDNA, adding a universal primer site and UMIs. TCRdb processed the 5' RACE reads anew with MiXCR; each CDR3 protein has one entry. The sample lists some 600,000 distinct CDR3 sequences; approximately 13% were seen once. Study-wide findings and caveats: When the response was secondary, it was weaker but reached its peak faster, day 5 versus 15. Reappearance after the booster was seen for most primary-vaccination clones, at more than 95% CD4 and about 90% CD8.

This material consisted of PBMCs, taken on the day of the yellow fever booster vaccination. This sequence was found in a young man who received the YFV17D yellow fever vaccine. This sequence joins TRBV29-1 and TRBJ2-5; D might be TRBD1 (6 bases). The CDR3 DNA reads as TGCAGCGTTGCCACAGGGATGGAGGAGACCCAGTACTTC. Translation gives CSVATGMEETQYF.